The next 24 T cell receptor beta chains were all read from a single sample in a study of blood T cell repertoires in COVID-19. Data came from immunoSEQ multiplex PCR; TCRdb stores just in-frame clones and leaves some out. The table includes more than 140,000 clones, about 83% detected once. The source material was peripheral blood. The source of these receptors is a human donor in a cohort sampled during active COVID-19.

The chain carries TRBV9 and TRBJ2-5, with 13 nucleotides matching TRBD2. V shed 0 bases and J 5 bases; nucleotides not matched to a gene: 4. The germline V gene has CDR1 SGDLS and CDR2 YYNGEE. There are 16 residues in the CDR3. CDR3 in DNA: TGTGCCAGCAGCGTAGCGACTAGCGGGAGGTGGGAGACCCAGTACTTC. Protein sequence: CASSVATSGRWETQYF.

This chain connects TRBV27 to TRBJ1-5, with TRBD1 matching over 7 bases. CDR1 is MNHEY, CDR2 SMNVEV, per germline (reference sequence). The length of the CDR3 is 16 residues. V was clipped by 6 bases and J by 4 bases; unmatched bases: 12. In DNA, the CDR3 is TGTGCCAGCAGCCTGTACAGGGGTGTGGGAAATCAGCCCCAGCATTTT. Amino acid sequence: CASSLYRGVGNQPQHF.

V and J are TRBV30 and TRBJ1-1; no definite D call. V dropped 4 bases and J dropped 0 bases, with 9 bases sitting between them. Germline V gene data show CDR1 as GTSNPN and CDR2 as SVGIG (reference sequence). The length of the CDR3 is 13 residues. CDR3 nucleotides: TGTGCCTGGAAACAGCAATTGAACACTGAAGCTTTCTTT. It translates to CAWKQQLNTEAFF.

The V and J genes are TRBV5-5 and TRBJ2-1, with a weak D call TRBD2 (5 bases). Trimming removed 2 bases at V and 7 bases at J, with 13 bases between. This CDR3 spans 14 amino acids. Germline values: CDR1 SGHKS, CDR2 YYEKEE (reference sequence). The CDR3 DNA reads TGTGCCAGCAGCTTTTGGACTTCCCTAAATGAGCAGTTCTTC. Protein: CASSFWTSLNEQFF. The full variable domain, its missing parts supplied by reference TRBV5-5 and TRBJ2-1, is DAGVTQSPTHLIKTRGQQVTLRCSPISGHKSVSWYQQVLGQGPQFIFQYYEKEERGRGNFPDRFSARQFPNYSSELNVNALLLGDSALYLCASSFWTSLNEQFFGPGTRLTVL.

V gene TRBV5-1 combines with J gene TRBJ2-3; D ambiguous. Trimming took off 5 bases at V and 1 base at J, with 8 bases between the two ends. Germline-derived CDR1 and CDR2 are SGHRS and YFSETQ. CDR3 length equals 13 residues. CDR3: CASRLTRTDTQYF. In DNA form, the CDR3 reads TGCGCCAGCAGGCTAACCCGCACAGATACGCAGTATTTT.

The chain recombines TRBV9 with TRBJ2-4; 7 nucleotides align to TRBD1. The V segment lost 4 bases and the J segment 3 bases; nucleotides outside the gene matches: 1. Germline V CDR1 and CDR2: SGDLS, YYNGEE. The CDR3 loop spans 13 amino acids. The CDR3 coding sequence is TGTGCCAGCAGCCGGGACAGCAAAAACATTCAGTACTTC. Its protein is CASSRDSKNIQYF.

The CDR3 DNA sequence: TGTGCCAGCAGTCAGGCCGTCGGTGGGACCCAGTACTTC. Residues: CASSQAVGGTQYF. This chain joins TRBV6-5 and TRBJ2-5; unclear D gene. CDR1 is MNHEY, CDR2 SVGAGI, per germline. The CDR3 length is 13 residues. V shed 5 bases and J shed 7 bases, with 14 bases lying between them.

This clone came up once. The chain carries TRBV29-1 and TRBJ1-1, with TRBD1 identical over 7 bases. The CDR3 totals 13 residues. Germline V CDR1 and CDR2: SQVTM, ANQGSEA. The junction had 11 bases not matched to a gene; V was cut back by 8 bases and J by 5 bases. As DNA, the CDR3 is TGCAGCTCTTGGACAGGAGGTAGTACTGAAGCTTTCTTT. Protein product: CSSWTGGSTEAFF.

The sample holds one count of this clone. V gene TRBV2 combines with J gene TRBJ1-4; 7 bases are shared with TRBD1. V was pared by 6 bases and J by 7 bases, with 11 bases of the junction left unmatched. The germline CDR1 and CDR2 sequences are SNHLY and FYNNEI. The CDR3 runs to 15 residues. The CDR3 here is CASRDPGGRVEKLFF. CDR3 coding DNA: TGTGCCAGCAGGGATCCAGGGGGACGGGTTGAAAAACTGTTTTTT.

CDR3 DNA sequence: TGTGCCAGCAGTCGGACTAGCGGGACTATGAGCTCCTACAATGAGCAGTTCTTC. Residues: CASSRTSGTMSSYNEQFF. V is TRBV28 and J is TRBJ2-1, with 12 nucleotides matching TRBD2. In germline, CDR1 is MDHEN, CDR2 SYDVKM. The CDR3 covers 18 residues. J lost 0 bases, V lost 5 bases, and 8 bases had no gene match.

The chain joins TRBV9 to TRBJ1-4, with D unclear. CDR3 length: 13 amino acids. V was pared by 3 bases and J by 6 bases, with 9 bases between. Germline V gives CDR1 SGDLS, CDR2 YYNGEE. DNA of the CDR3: TGTGCCAGCAGCGGAGGGATGGATGAAAAACTGTTTTTT. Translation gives CASSGGMDEKLFF.

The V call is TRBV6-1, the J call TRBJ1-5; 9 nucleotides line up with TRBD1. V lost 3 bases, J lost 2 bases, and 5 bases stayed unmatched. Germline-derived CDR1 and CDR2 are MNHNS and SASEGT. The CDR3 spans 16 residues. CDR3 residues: CASSEGQGSRNQPQHF. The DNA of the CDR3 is TGTGCCAGCAGTGAGGGACAGGGTTCGCGCAATCAGCCCCAGCATTTT.

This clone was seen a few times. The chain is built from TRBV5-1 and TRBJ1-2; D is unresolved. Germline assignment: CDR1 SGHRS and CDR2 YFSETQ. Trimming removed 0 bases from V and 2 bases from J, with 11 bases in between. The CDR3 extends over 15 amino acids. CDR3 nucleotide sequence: TGCGCCAGCAGCTTGGAGATCGGAGGGAACTATGGCTACACCTTC. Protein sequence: CASSLEIGGNYGYTF.

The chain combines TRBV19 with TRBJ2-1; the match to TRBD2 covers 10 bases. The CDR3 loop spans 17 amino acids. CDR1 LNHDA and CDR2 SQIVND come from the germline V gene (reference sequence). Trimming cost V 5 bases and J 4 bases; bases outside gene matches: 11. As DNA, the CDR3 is TGTGCCAGTAGTTCAACGGGAGCGGGAGGGCCGTACAATGAGCAGTTCTTC. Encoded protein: CASSSTGAGGPYNEQFF. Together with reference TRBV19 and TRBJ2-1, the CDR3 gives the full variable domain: DGGITQSPKYLFRKEGQNVTLSCEQNLNHDAMYWYRQDPGQGLRLIYYSQIVNDFQKGDIAEGYSVSREKKESFPLTVTSAQKNPTAFYLCASSSTGAGGPYNEQFFGPGTRLTVL.

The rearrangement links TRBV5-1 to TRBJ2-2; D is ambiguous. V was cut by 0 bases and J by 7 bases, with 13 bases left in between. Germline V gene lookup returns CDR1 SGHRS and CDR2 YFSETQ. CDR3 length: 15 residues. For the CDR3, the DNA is TGCGCCAGCAGCTTGGCCGTAGTTTTTGGCGGGGAGCTGTTTTTT. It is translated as CASSLAVVFGGELFF.

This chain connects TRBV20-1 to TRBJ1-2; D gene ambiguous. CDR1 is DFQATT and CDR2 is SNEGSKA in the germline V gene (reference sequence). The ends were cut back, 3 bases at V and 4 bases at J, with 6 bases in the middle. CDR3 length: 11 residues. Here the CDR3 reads CSASVPYGYTF. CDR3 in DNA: TGCAGTGCTAGCGTCCCCTATGGCTACACCTTC.

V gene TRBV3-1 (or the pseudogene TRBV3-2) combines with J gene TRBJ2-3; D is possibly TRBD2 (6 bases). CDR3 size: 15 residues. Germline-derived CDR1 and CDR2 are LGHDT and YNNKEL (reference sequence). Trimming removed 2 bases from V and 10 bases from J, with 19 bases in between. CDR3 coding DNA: TGTGCCAGCAGCCAACAAGCTGCGGAGGGCCATCCGCAGTATTTT. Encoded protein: CASSQQAAEGHPQYF.

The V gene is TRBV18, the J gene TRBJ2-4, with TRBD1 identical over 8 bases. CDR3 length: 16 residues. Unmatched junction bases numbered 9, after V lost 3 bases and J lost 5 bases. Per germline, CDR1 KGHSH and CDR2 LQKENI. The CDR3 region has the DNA TGTGCCAGCTCACCCCGGGACAGGATACAAGAAAACATTCAGTACTTC. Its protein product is CASSPRDRIQENIQYF.

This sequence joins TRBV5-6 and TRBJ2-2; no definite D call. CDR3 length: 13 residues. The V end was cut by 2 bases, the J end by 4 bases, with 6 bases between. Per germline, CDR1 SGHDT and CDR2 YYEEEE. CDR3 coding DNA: TGTGCCAGCAGCTTCGGTACCACCGGGGAGCTGTTTTTT. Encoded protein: CASSFGTTGELFF.

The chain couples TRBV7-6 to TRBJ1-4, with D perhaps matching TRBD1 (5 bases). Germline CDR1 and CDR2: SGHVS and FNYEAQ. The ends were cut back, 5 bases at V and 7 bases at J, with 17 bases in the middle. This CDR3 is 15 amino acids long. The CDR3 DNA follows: TGTGCCAGCAGCCCTGGGCGAGGTGGGGCTGAAAAACTGTTTTTT. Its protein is CASSPGRGGAEKLFF.

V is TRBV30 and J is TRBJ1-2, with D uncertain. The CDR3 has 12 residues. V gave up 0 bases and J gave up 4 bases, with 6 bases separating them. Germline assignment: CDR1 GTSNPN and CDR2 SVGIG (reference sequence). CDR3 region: CAWSVPSYGYTF. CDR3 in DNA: TGTGCCTGGAGTGTACCCAGCTATGGCTACACCTTC.

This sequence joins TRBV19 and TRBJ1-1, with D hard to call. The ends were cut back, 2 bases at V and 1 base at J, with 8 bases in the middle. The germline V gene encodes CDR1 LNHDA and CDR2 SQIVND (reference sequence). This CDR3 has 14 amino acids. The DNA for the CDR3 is TGTGCCAGTAGTATACTGGCAGAGAACACTGAAGCTTTCTTT. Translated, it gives CASSILAENTEAFF.

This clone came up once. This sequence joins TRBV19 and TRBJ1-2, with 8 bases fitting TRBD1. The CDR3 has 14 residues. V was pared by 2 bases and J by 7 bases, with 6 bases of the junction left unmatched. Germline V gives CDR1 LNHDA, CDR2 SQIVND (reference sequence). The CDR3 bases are TGTGCCAGTAGTATACGGGGGACAGGTATTGGCTACACCTTC. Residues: CASSIRGTGIGYTF.

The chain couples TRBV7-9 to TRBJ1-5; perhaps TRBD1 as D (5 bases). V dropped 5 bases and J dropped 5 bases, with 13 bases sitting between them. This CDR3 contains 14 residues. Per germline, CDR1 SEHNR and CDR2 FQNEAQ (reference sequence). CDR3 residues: CASSAGGRDQPQHF. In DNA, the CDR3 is TGTGCCAGCAGCGCGGGGGGGAGGGATCAGCCCCAGCATTTT.